This paragraph covers one T cell receptor (beta chain) sequence. Methods used by the authors: Using reference gene primer amplification, nucleated cell counts were estimated. TCRdb's table, derived via immunoSEQ multiplex PCR, lists solely in-frame clones and lacks some. Clonal size and the V and J genes are those of that table, whereas D and trimming came from the DNA. The sample comprises roughly 75,000 clones, approximately 80% of which are singletons, and 8.5% to 14% rests with the top ten. This sample was taken from a study of blood T cell repertoires in COVID-19. Study background: Sites in the United States, Italy and Spain provided acute and convalescent COVID-19 samples. PBMCs, B-cell-depleted T cells, or T cells were the source of the cDNA or gDNA that made up the material.

With 7 bases removed from V and 5 bases from J, the gap between germline ends came to 15 bases. This CDR3 contains 15 residues. Germline values: CDR1 SGHVS, CDR2 FQNEAQ. V usage is TRBV7-8 and J usage is TRBJ1-6, with D possibly TRBD1 on 6 matching bases. Sample: peripheral blood. The sequence was obtained from a man over 45 with acute or convalescent COVID-19. The CDR3: CASNLQGMDNSPLHF. The CDR3 region has the DNA TGTGCCAGCAACCTACAGGGAATGGATAATTCACCCCTCCACTTT.